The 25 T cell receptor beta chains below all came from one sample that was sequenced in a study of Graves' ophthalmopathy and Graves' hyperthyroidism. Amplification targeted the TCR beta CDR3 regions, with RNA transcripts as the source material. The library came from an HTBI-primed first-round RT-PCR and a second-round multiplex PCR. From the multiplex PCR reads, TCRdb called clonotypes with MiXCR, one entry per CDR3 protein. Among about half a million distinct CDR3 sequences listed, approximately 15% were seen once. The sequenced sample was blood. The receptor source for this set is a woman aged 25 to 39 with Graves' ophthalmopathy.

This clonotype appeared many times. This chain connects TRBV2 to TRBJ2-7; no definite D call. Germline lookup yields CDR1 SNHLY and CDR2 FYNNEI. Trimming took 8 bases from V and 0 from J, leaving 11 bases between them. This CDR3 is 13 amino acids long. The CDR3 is CASDFHSSYEQYF. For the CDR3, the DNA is TGTGCCAGCGATTTCCACTCCTCCTACGAGCAGTACTTC.

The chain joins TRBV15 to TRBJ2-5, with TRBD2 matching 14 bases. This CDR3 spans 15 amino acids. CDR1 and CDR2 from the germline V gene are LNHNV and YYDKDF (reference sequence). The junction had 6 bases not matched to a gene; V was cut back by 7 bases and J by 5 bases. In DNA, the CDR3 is TGTGCCACCAAAGGGACTAGCGGGAGTTGGGAGACCCAGTACTTC. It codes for CATKGTSGSWETQYF.

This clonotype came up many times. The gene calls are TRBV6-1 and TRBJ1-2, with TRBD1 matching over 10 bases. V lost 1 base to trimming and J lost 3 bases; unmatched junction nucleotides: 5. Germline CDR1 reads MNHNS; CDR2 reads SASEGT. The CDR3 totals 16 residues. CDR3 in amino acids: CASSEGGTGVHYGYTF. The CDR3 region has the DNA TGTGCCAGCAGTGAAGGCGGGACAGGGGTTCACTATGGCTACACCTTC.

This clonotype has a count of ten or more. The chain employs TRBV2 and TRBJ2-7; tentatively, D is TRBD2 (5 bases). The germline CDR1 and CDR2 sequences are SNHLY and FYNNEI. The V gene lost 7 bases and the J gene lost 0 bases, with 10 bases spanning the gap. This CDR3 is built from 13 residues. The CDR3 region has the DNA TGTGCCAGCACCCCTAGCACCTCCTACGAGCAGTACTTC. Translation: CASTPSTSYEQYF.

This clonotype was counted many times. The DNA of the CDR3 is TGCAGTGCTAGGGGGTTCGGCAATCAGCCCCAGCATTTT. It yields the protein CSARGFGNQPQHF. The chain recombines TRBV20-1 with TRBJ1-5, with D unresolved. The CDR3 extends over 13 amino acids. Per the germline V gene, CDR1 is DFQATT and CDR2 is SNEGSKA (reference sequence). Trimming cost V 3 bases and J 2 bases, with 8 bases left between them.

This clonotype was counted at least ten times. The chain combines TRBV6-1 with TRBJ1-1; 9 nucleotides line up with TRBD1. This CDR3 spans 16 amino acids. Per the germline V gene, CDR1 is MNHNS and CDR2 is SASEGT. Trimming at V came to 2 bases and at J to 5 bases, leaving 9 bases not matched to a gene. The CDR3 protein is CASSEIEGTGWTEAFF. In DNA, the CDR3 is TGTGCCAGCAGTGAAATTGAAGGGACAGGGTGGACTGAAGCTTTCTTT.

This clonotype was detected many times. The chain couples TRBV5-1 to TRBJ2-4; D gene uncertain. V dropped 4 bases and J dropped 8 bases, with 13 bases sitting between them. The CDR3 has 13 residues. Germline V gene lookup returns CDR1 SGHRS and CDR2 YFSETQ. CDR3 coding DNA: TGCGCCAGCAGCCCTGAACTCTTGGACATTCAGTACTTC. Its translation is CASSPELLDIQYF.

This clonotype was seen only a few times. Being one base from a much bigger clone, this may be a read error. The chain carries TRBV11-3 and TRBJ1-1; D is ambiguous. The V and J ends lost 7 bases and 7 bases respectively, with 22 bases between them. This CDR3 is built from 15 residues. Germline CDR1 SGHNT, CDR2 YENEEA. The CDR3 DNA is TGTGCCAGCAACTATCGCGAGCGGGGAGGCAGTGAAGCTTTCTTT. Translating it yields CASNYRERGGSEAFF.

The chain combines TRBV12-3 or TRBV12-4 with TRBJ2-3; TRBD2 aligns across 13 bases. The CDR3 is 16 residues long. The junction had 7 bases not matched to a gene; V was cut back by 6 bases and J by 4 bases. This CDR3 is CASSPTSGGASDTQYF. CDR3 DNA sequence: TGTGCCAGCAGCCCCACTAGCGGGGGGGCCTCAGATACGCAGTATTTT.

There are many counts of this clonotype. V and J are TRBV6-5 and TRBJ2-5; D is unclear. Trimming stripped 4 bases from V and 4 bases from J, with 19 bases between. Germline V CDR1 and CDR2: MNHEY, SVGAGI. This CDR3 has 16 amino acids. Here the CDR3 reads CASSLGITLYRETQYF. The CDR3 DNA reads TGTGCCAGCAGTTTGGGGATAACCCTCTATCGAGAGACCCAGTACTTC.

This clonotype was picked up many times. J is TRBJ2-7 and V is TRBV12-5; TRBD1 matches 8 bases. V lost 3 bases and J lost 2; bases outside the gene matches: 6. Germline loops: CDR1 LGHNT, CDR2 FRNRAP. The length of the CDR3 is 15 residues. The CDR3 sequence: CASGFPLTGAYEQYF. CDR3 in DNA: TGTGCTAGTGGTTTCCCCTTGACAGGGGCCTACGAGCAGTACTTC.

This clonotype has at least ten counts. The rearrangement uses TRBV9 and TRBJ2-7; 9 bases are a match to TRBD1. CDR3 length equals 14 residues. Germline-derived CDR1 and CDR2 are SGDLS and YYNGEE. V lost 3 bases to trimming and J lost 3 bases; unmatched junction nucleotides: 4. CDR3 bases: TGTGCCAGCAGCGAGGGGGACAGGGTCTACGAGCAGTACTTC. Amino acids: CASSEGDRVYEQYF.

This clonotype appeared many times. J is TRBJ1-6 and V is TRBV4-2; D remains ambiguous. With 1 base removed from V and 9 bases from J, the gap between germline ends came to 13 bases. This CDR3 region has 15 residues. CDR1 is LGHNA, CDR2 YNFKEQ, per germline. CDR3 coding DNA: TGTGCCAGCAGCCAAGGAGGCCGTGGCGGTTCACCCCTCCACTTT. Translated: CASSQGGRGGSPLHF.

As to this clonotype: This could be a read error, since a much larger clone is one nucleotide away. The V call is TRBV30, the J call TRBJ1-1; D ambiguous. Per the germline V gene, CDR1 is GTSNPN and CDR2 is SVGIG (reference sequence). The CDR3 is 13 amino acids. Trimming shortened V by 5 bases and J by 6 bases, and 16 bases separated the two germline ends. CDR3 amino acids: CAWSVRSGAEAFF. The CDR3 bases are TGTGCCTGGTCCGTAAGGAGTGGGGCTGAAGCTTTCTTT.

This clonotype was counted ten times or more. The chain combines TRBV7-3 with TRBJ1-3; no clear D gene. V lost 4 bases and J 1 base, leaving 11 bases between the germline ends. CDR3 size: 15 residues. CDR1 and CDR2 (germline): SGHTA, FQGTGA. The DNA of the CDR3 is TGTGCCAGCAGCTCCCGGAAAGGGTCTGGAAACACCATATATTTT. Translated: CASSSRKGSGNTIYF.

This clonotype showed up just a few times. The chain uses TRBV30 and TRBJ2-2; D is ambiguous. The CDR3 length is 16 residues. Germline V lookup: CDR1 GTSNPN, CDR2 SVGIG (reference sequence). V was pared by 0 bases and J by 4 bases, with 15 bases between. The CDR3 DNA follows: TGTGCCTGGAGTGTATTTACCGGACGGATCACCGGGGAGCTGTTTTTT. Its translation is CAWSVFTGRITGELFF.

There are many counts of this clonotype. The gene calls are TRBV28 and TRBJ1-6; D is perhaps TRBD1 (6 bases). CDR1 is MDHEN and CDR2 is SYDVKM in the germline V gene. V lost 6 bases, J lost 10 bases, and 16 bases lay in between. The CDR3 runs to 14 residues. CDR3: CASSYRVLGSPLHF. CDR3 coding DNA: TGTGCCAGCAGCTACAGGGTTCTAGGATCACCCCTCCACTTT.

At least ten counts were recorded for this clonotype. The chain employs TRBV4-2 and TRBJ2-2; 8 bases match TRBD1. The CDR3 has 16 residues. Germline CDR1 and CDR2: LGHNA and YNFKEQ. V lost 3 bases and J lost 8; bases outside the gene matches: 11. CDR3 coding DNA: TGTGCCAGCAGCCATCTAAGGCAGGGGGCTGGGGGGGAGCTGTTTTTT. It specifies CASSHLRQGAGGELFF.

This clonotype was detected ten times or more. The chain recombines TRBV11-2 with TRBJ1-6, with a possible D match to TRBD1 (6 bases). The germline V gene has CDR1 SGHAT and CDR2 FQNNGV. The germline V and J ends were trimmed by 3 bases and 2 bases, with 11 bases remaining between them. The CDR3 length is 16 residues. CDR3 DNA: TGTGCCAGCAGCTTTGGCAGGGGCGCCTATAATTCACCCCTCCACTTT. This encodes CASSFGRGAYNSPLHF.

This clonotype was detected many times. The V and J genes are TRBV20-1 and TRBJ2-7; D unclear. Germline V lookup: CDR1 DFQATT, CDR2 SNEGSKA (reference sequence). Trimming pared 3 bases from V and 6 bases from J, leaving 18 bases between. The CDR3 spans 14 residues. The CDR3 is CSARLLNNYVEQYF. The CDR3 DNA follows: TGCAGTGCTAGGCTACTAAACAATTACGTCGAGCAGTACTTC.

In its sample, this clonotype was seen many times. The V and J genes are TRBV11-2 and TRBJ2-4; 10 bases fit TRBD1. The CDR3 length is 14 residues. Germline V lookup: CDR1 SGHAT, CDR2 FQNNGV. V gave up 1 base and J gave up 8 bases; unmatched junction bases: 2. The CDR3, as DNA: TGTGCCAGCAGCTTAGGACAGGGGGCTTACATTCAGTACTTC. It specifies CASSLGQGAYIQYF.

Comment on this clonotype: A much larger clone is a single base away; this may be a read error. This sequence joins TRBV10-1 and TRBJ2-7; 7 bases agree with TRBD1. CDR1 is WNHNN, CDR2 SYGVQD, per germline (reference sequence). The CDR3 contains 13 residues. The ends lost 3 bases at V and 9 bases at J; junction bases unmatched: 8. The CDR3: CASSDYRDSGQYF. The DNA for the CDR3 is TGCGCCAGCAGTGACTACAGGGACAGCGGGCAGTACTTC.

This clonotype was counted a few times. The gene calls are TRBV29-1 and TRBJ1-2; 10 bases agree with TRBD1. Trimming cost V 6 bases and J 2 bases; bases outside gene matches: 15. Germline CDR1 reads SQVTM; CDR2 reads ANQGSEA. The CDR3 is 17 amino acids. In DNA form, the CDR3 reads TGCAGCGTGAGTTCCGCCGGGACAGGGGTTTTCAACTATGGCTACACCTTC. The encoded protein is CSVSSAGTGVFNYGYTF.

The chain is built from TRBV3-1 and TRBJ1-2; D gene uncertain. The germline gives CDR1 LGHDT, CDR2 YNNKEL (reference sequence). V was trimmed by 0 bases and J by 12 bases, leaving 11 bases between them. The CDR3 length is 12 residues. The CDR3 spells CASSQEPGENTF. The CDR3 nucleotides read TGTGCCAGCAGCCAAGAGCCGGGAGAGAACACCTTC.

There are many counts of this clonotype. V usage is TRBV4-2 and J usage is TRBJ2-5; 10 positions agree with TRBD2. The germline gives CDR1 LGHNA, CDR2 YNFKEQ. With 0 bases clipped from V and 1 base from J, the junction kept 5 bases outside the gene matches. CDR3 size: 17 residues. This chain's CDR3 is CASSQDLTSGAQETQYF. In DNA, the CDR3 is TGTGCCAGCAGCCAAGATCTCACTAGCGGGGCCCAAGAGACCCAGTACTTC.